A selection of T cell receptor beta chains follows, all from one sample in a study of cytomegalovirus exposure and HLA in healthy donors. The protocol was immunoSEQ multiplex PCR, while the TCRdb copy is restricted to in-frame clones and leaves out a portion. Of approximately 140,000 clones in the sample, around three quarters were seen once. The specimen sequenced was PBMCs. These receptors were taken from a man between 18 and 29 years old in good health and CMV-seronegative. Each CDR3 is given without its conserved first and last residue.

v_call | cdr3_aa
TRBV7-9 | SSSSGQVSSYNSPLH
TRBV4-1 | ASSQDRNTEAF
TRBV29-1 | SADLGPGRVGVDGYT
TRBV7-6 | AARGAGNTIY
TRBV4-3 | ASSQAHRDYGYT
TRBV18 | ASSRHHNQPQH
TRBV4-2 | ASSPIRETYEQY
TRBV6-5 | ASSYSFAWHEQY
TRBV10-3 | AISHDSRLSNQPQH
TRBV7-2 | ASSAHRVGTEAF
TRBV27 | ASSSLSGGADLDEQF
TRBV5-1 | ASSPGTDISGANVLT
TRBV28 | ASSIGLGTGRNYGYT
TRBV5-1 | ASSLAGNQPQH
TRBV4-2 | ASSPSQAYNEQF
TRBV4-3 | ASSPSPGWRGGHGYT
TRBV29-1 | SVEVRGKGEAF
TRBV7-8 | ASSVGATPSQF
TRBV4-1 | ASSQVVGDNQPQH
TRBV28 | ASSLPGRTNEKLF
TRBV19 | ASSIGVGANTEAF
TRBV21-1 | ANGTGPNEQF
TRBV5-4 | ASSLMGDRVNIQY
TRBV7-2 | ASSLDNNEQF
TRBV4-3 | ASSQDVGQPNEKLF
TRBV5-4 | ASSQPGTGDNEQF